What follows is one TCR beta chain and its context. This clonotype was counted ten times or more. Its antigen is not yet known. Base quality data are lacking; no much larger clone is found one base away. These data belong to a study of T-cell memory formation after mild COVID-19 (dated by TCRdb to about 2021). Background on the whole study: Most TCR sequence clusters were specific to one of the two donors. The cohort comprised two young, previously healthy adult volunteers, one female and one male. T-cell clones expanding and contracting after mild COVID-19 in two donors were tracked by longitudinal TCRalpha and TCRbeta repertoire sequencing.

From the germline V gene (reference sequence), CDR1 is SGHKS and CDR2 is YYEKEE. Relative to germline, V is missing 4 bases and J is missing 6 bases, with 7 bases of the junction outside any gene match. The CDR3 has 13 amino acids, counting the end cysteine and phenylalanine. Of all the DNA, just the CDR3 is kept, 39 bases in frame from base 1. Study-level results and caveats: Some responding clones were found in pre-infection memory, which suggests that pre-existing cross-reactive memory T cells took part in the SARS-CoV-2 response. Only two mild cases were covered by the study, and larger cohorts that include severe cases with pre-infection samples were considered necessary. SARS-CoV-2 specificity was not confirmed for the second-wave clones peaking on day 37. Clones contracting from day 15 to 85 had balanced CD4/CD8 phenotypes, while a second wave expanding from day 15 to 37 was biased towards CD4+. Contracting CD4+ clones appeared mostly in the CM and EM memory subsets, whereas CD8+ clones were enriched in EMRA.

PBMCs were isolated by Ficoll-Paque density gradient centrifugation. The sequencer listed for this sample is Illumina NovaSeq 6000. cDNA libraries for TCRalpha and TCRbeta were prepared by 5'RACE using constant-segment primers, with sample barcodes and unique molecular identifiers added. RNA was extracted from every sample with Trizol reagent. Libraries were amplified in two PCR steps, with a second sample barcode and Illumina TruSeq adapters added in the second step. The libraries were sequenced on an Illumina NovaSeq using 2 x 150 bp paired-end reads. In the paper's pipeline: With migec v1.2.7, reads were demultiplexed and then collapsed into UMI-guided consensus sequences. Using mixcr v2.1.11, UMI consensuses were aligned to TRA and TRB V and J templates and then assembled into clonotypes. Clonotypes were classified as expanded or contracted when called significant by both edgeR and NoisET, with noise models trained on biological replicates. edgeR calls used a false discovery rate-adjusted p below 0.01 and a log2 fold-change threshold of 1. As an exploratory analysis of dynamics, max-normalized trajectories of the 1000 most abundant clonotypes were examined by PCA with hierarchical clustering. Each responding clone was given a CD4 or CD8 phenotype based on the CD4+ and CD8+ repertoires, which had been sequenced separately. The public reads were reanalyzed by TCRdb: fastp trimming at Q25, MiXCR alignment, in-frame beta chains only. Every distinct CDR3 protein forms one entry, paired with its most common genes and DNA. TCRdb's processing, not the authors' own work, is the source of the V and J calls. In this sample the table shows 450,000 or so distinct CDR3 sequences, roughly 20% of which occur a single time. 8.4% of the sample comes from the top ten.

The chain was built from TRBV5-5 and TRBJ2-7; TRBD1 fits 7 bases in the junction. The material sequenced was PBMCs or a T cell subset sorted from them (not recorded which). This sequence was found in an adult woman who had mild COVID-19 (a few samples of this study predate the infection). The sample titles of this study are shuffled in the database, so cell type and time point are left out; the donor was told from shared clones. The CDR3 in this case is CASSPGQKREQYF. Read as DNA, the sequence is TGTGCCAGCAGCCCGGGACAGAAACGCGAGCAGTACTTC.